This TCR beta chain was profiled in a study of monozygotic twins with inflammatory bowel disease. General study points: IBD patients exhibited fewer clonotypes shared with other individuals than healthy twins, particularly with disease activity. TCRbeta inverse Simpson diversity was decreased in IBD patients versus healthy co-twins.

Template switching introduced UMIs that contain a 6-nucleotide sample barcode. The authors ran two nested PCRs of about 15 and 9 cycles on TCRalpha and TCRbeta cDNA. TCRdb re-called the 5' RACE reads and gives one entry per CDR3 protein, without DNA. The sample table includes approximately 400,000 distinct CDR3 sequences. The CDR3 is made up of 19 amino acids. In germline, CDR1 is SGHTA, CDR2 FQGTGA. On this clonotype: Its target is unknown.

The chain employs TRBV7-3 and TRBJ2-2; TCRdb gives TRBD1 as the D gene, but with no DNA this cannot be confirmed. The receptor was derived from a human donor with ulcerative colitis or Crohn's disease, or a healthy co-twin of an affected twin (not recorded which). Material: blood. CDR3 region: CASSLSAWGGQTDTGELFF.